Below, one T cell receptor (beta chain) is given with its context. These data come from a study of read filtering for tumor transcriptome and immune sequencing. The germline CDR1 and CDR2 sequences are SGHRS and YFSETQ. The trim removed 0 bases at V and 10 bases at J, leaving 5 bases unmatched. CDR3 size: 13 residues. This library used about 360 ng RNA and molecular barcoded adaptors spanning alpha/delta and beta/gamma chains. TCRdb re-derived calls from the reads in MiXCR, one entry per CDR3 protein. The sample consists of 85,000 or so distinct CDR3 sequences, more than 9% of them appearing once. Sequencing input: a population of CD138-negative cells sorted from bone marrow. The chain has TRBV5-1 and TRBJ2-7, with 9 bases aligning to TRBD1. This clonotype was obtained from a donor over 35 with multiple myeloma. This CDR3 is CASSLARDREQYF. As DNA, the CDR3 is TGCGCCAGCAGCTTGGCCCGGGACAGGGAACAGTACTTC.